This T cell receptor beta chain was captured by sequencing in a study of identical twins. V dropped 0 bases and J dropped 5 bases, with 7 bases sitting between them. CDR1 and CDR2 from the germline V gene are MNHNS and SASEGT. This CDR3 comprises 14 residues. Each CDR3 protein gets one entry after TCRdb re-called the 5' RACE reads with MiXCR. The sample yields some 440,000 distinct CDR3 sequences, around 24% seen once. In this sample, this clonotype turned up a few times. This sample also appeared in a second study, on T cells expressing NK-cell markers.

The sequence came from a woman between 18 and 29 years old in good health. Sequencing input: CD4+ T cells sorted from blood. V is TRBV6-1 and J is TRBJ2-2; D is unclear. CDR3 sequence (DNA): TGTGCCAGCAGTGAAGCGATCTGGACCGGGGAGCTGTTTTTT. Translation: CASSEAIWTGELFF.